This T cell receptor (beta chain) came from a study of shared clonotypes between healthy human individuals (dated by TCRdb to about 2020). Context from the whole study: The cohort comprised two women and a few men aged 18 to 49 years. For each donor, CD4 naive and CD4 memory were each given three plates, CD8 naive was given two plates, and CD8 memory was given one plate. The study deeply sequenced blood TCR repertoires of about 5 healthy adults to estimate repertoire size and the extent of clonotype sharing between individuals. Libraries were prepared and TCR repertoires were sequenced by different laboratories using diverse techniques, in order to increase sequencing depth and limit assay-specific biases. Leukapheresis yielded between about 0.94 and 8.9 billion PBMCs per donor. General study outcomes and caveats: Compared with non-shared clonotypes, clonotypes shared by all four sorted-subset donors had higher generation probabilities. Estimated clonotype richness was generally larger for naive than for memory subsets. The small number of donors limited the genetic and exposure-history diversity represented. Based on pairwise subsampling, the degree of clonotype sharing among donors was expected to be affected by sequencing depth. Rarefaction of sorted-subset datasets indicated incomplete sequencing despite the large sequencing depth. Only blood was sampled, and tissue TCR repertoires likely differ from those in blood. Across a handful of donors, about 4.5% of naive CD4, roughly 3.5% of naive CD8, 2% to 2.5% of memory CD4, and 0.3% to 0.45% of memory CD8 clonotypes were shared.

Using the deep immunoSEQ assay, TCR CDR3 regions were amplified from genomic DNA by multiplex PCR. For each cell subset, the extracted genomic DNA was distributed evenly across all wells of several immunoSEQ 96-well plates, and each plate served as one replicate. For sorted subsets, 150 to 250 ng of genomic DNA, equivalent to around 31,000 T cell genomes, went into each replicate PCR. The purified libraries were quantified using a Qubit 3.0 fluorometer, sized with a Bioanalyzer 2100, and then quantified again using the KAPA Library Quantification kit. Each immunoSEQ 96-well plate was sequenced on its own single-read 150-cycle Illumina NextSeq 550 flow cell. On the study's bioinformatics: The immunoSEQ output contained only junctional sequences without quality scores, so filtering could not match that applied to full-length reads. To assign V/J genes and CDR3, sequences were annotated using PyIR, a Python wrapper for IgBLAST v1.9, with IMGT germline references. Reads with weak V/J assignments (E-value above 1e-6), missing CDR3, stop codons, out-of-frame junctions, or ambiguous translated residues were removed. V3J clonotypes were defined as sequences sharing an identical inferred V gene, J gene, and CDR3 amino acid sequence. The percentage overlap between two repertoires was calculated by dividing the number of shared unique clonotypes by the size of the smaller repertoire. Three approaches were used to assess repertoire richness: RTK rarefaction, the Chao1 estimator, and Recon v2.1 estimates of unobserved clonotypes. For all TCRbeta clonotypes obtained by the gDNA method from four donors, generation probabilities were computed with OLGA. TCRdb's version of the immuneACCESS table is confined to in-frame rearrangements and falls short of the full clone set. An unresolved V gene accounts for under half of the shortfall where checked; the remainder is of unknown origin. V, J and clone size reflect that table, while D and trimming were determined from the DNA. This sample has around 2,100,000 clones in its table, and roughly 94% of those were observed once. In total, the top ten clones hold around 1.2% of the sample.

The cysteine opens and the phenylalanine closes a CDR3 of 13 amino acids. Here the CDR3 DNA is all that survives: 39 bases in frame from base 1. For CDR1 and CDR2, the germline V gene lists MNHEY and SVGAGI. V gives up 2 bases and J gives up 9 bases, and the segment between their germline ends measures 10 bases. With respect to this clone: The antigen this receptor binds is unknown. No much larger clone is present one base from it, and per-base qualities are unavailable.

CD8 naive samples were obtained by positive selection for CCR7 among CD45RO-negative cells, yielding a CD45RA+CCR7+ population from which TemRA cells were excluded. Healthy HIV-negative adults with no recently reported acute infections or vaccinations were included as donors. Every donor was a Caucasian adult residing in Nashville, Tennessee, USA. Blood was obtained by leukapheresis, after which PBMCs were separated by Ficoll-Histopaque density gradient centrifugation and cryopreserved in liquid nitrogen vapor phase. Analytical flow cytometry was used to check the purity and quantity of each magnetically sorted T cell population. Each sorted fraction had its genomic DNA isolated and then quantified by UV absorbance on a Nanodrop 2000c.

The chain couples TRBV6-5 to TRBJ2-2, with TRBD1 as a weak D call on 7 bases. This sequence was found in a man younger than 30 in good health. The sequenced sample was naive CD8+ T cells sorted from blood. The sample's cell subset or site label, decoded: CD45RA+CCR7+. The CDR3 region: CASSYAGGWELFF. The nucleotides are TGTGCCAGCAGTTACGCAGGGGGGTGGGAGCTGTTTTTT.